The rows below give T cell receptor beta chains drawn from one sample of a study of cytomegalovirus exposure and HLA in healthy donors. Libraries were prepared by immunoSEQ multiplex PCR; TCRdb keeps only in-frame clonotypes and omits some of them. The table records 90,000 or so clones, roughly four fifths of them present only once. Sequenced input: PBMCs. These TCRs come from a man between 25 and 39 years old in good health and CMV-seropositive. Each CDR3 is given with its conserved first and last residue. Each record gives: clone size, D gene, J gene, V gene, CDR3 DNA, CDR3 protein. The D gene is left open where the match is weak. Size values are once, few and many counts, or a class for expanded clones, and some rows have none.

clone size: NA
D gene: TRBD2
J gene: TRBJ2-5
V gene: TRBV5-4
CDR3 DNA: TGTGCCAGCAGCTTACAGGGACTAGCTTTTGAGACCCAGTACTTC
CDR3 protein: CASSLQGLAFETQYF

clone size: NA
D gene: TRBD1
J gene: TRBJ2-7
V gene: TRBV6-5
CDR3 DNA: TGTGCCAGCAGAGGGGGACAGGGAGCCTACGAGCAGTACTTC
CDR3 protein: CASRGGQGAYEQYF

clone size: NA
D gene: NA
J gene: TRBJ2-1
V gene: TRBV5-5
CDR3 DNA: TGTGCCAGCAGCGTGGACCGCGTGTTCAATGAGCAGTTCTTC
CDR3 protein: CASSVDRVFNEQFF

clone size: NA
D gene: TRBD1
J gene: TRBJ2-7
V gene: TRBV19
CDR3 DNA: TGTGCCAGTAGCAAGATTCCGGGACAGGGTCGATTTGACGTGAGGAGTCGGGGCGATTACGAGCAGTACTTC
CDR3 protein: CASSKIPGQGRFDVRSRGDYEQYF

clone size: NA
D gene: NA
J gene: TRBJ2-7
V gene: TRBV28
CDR3 DNA: TGTGCCAGCAGTCAACCAGACAGGAGCTCCTACGAGCAGTACTTC
CDR3 protein: CASSQPDRSSYEQYF

clone size: NA
D gene: NA
J gene: TRBJ2-1
V gene: TRBV20-1
CDR3 DNA: TGCAGTGCTAGAGATCTCAATGAGCAGTTCTTC
CDR3 protein: CSARDLNEQFF

clone size: NA
D gene: NA
J gene: TRBJ2-7
V gene: TRBV28
CDR3 DNA: TGTGCCAGCAGTTTGGGGCCCTTCTACGAGCAGTACTTC
CDR3 protein: CASSLGPFYEQYF

clone size: NA
D gene: TRBD2
J gene: TRBJ2-1
V gene: TRBV28
CDR3 DNA: TGTGCCAGCAGAACCGTAGCGGGAGGGCCAAAGGTATTGGAGCAGTTCTTC
CDR3 protein: CASRTVAGGPKVLEQFF

clone size: NA
D gene: TRBD2
J gene: TRBJ2-1
V gene: TRBV30
CDR3 DNA: TGTGCCTCTCGGTTGGGCGGGAGATTTAATGAGCAGTTCTTC
CDR3 protein: CASRLGGRFNEQFF

clone size: few
D gene: NA
J gene: TRBJ2-5
V gene: TRBV21-1
CDR3 DNA: TGTGCCAGCAGCAATAGGAGGGGCCAAGAGACCCAGTACTTC
CDR3 protein: CASSNRRGQETQYF

clone size: NA
D gene: NA
J gene: TRBJ1-5
V gene: TRBV2
CDR3 DNA: TGTGCCAGCGGCGGCGGGCTTAATCAGCCCCAGCATTTT
CDR3 protein: CASGGGLNQPQHF

clone size: once
D gene: TRBD1
J gene: TRBJ2-7
V gene: TRBV2
CDR3 DNA: TGTGCCAGCAGTACCCCGAGAACCGACAGGGGGTCCCTCTACGAGCAGTACTTC
CDR3 protein: CASSTPRTDRGSLYEQYF

clone size: few
D gene: TRBD1
J gene: TRBJ2-7
V gene: TRBV5-4
CDR3 DNA: TGTGCCAGCAGCGCGGCACAGGGACAGACTTTC
CDR3 protein: CASSAAQGQTF

clone size: NA
D gene: TRBD1
J gene: TRBJ2-7
V gene: TRBV5-6
CDR3 DNA: TGTGCCAGCAACTCACCTATCGGGACAGGGTTCTACGAGCAGTACTTC
CDR3 protein: CASNSPIGTGFYEQYF

clone size: NA
D gene: NA
J gene: TRBJ2-7
V gene: TRBV30
CDR3 DNA: TGTGCCTGGACCACAGGCTACGAGCAGTACTTC
CDR3 protein: CAWTTGYEQYF

clone size: once
D gene: NA
J gene: TRBJ1-2
V gene: TRBV6-6
CDR3 DNA: TGTGCCAGCAGTTACCCGAACAGGGATCAGCATGGCTACACCTTC
CDR3 protein: CASSYPNRDQHGYTF

clone size: NA
D gene: NA
J gene: TRBJ1-4
V gene: TRBV19
CDR3 DNA: TGTGCCAGTAGTGACCAAGGGGGAACTAATGAAAAACTGTTTTTT
CDR3 protein: CASSDQGGTNEKLFF

clone size: NA
D gene: NA
J gene: TRBJ2-5
V gene: TRBV9
CDR3 DNA: TGTGCCAGCAGCGTACAGGGGGAGGAGGAGACCCAGTACTTC
CDR3 protein: CASSVQGEEETQYF

clone size: NA
D gene: NA
J gene: TRBJ1-1
V gene: TRBV28
CDR3 DNA: TGTGCCAGCAGGCTTCTCGGCACTGAAGCTTTCTTT
CDR3 protein: CASRLLGTEAFF

clone size: NA
D gene: TRBD1
J gene: TRBJ1-2
V gene: TRBV28
CDR3 DNA: TGTGCCAGCAGTACCCTTAGAAGGGGGACAGGGGGAAACTATGGCTACACCTTC
CDR3 protein: CASSTLRRGTGGNYGYTF

clone size: NA
D gene: TRBD2
J gene: TRBJ2-1
V gene: TRBV6-5
CDR3 DNA: TGTGCCAGCAGTCCGAGCGGGATTTTCTACAATGAGCAGTTCTTC
CDR3 protein: CASSPSGIFYNEQFF

clone size: NA
D gene: NA
J gene: TRBJ1-2
V gene: TRBV7-2
CDR3 DNA: TGTGCCAGCAGCGCCCAGTTCGTTTATGGCTACACCTTC
CDR3 protein: CASSAQFVYGYTF

clone size: NA
D gene: TRBD2
J gene: TRBJ2-7
V gene: TRBV25-1
CDR3 DNA: TGTGCCAGCAGTGACTCCGGGACTAGCGGGAGGTACGAGCAGTACTTC
CDR3 protein: CASSDSGTSGRYEQYF

clone size: NA
D gene: NA
J gene: TRBJ1-1
V gene: TRBV19
CDR3 DNA: TGTGCCAGTAGTATGGCCCATACGATGAACACTGAAGCTTTCTTT
CDR3 protein: CASSMAHTMNTEAFF

clone size: NA
D gene: NA
J gene: TRBJ1-2
V gene: TRBV7-8
CDR3 DNA: TGTGCCAGCACCGAAGACGACACTAACTATGGCTACACCTTC
CDR3 protein: CASTEDDTNYGYTF

clone size: few
D gene: NA
J gene: TRBJ1-4
V gene: TRBV6-5
CDR3 DNA: TGTGCCAGCAGTTACCAGGGATTTGGTGAAAAACTGTTTTTT
CDR3 protein: CASSYQGFGEKLFF

clone size: NA
D gene: NA
J gene: TRBJ1-3
V gene: TRBV19
CDR3 DNA: TGTGCCAGTAGTATGGAGGGGAGCTCTGGAAACACCATATATTTT
CDR3 protein: CASSMEGSSGNTIYF

clone size: NA
D gene: TRBD1
J gene: TRBJ2-1
V gene: TRBV18
CDR3 DNA: TGTGCCAGCTCACCAGTGACAGGGGGGGTAAGGGATGAGCAGTTCTTC
CDR3 protein: CASSPVTGGVRDEQFF

clone size: NA
D gene: TRBD1
J gene: TRBJ1-5
V gene: TRBV5-6
CDR3 DNA: TGTGCCAGCAGCACTGGACAGGGGAGGTTAGTCAATCAGCCCCAGCATTTT
CDR3 protein: CASSTGQGRLVNQPQHF

clone size: NA
D gene: TRBD1
J gene: TRBJ2-7
V gene: TRBV5-1
CDR3 DNA: TGCGCCAGCAGCTTGGATGGGCAGGGGGCTCGCGAGCAGTACTTC
CDR3 protein: CASSLDGQGAREQYF